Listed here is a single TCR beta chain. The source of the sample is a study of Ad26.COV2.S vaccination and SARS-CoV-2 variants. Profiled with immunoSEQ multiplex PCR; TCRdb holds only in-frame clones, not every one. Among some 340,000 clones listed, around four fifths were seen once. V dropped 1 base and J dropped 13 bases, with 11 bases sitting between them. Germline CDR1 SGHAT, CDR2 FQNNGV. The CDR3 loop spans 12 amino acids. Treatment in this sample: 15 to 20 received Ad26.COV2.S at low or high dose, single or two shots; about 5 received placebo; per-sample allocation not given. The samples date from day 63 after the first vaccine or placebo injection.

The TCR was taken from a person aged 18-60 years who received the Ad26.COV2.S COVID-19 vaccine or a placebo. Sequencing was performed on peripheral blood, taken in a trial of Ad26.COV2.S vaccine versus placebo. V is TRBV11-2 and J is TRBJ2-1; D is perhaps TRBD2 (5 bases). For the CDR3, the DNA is TGTGCCAGCAGCTTAGGAGGAGGCCAACAGTTCTTC. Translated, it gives CASSLGGGQQFF.